What follows describes a single T cell receptor (beta chain). These data belong to a study of metastatic and nonmetastatic thyroid tumors. From the PCR reads, TCRdb re-called clones with MiXCR. Of 25,000 to 35,000 clones detected, roughly 30% appear once; the ten largest clones hold around 30%. No treatment of any kind had been given to any patient before thyroid surgery. CDR1 is SGHNT, CDR2 YENEEA, per germline. The CDR3 contains 17 residues. V shed 1 base and J shed 0 bases, with 13 bases lying between them. The rearrangement joins TRBV11-3 to TRBJ2-1, with D perhaps TRBD2 (5 bases). The sample consisted of blood. The receptor was isolated from a female donor with papillary thyroid cancer or a benign thyroid nodule (not recorded which). Some clones in this sample may be carry-over from other donors' samples. The CDR3 protein is CASSLGAAASSYNEQFF. As DNA, the CDR3 is TGTGCCAGCAGCTTAGGAGCGGCGGCGAGCTCCTACAATGAGCAGTTCTTC.